This entry lists 8 T cell receptor beta chains sequenced from one sample in a study of molecular identifiers for immune sequencing clone quantification. TCRdb re-called the PCR reads through MiXCR, storing one row per CDR3 protein. The profile shows about half a million distinct CDR3 sequences, less than 30% of them singletons. The source material was naive CD8+ T cells from blood, with Jurkat cell RNA spiked in. Subset here: FACS-sorted CD8+CD4-CCR7+CD45RA+ naive T cells. The receptors shown here come from a human donor in good health. Some libraries in this study had Jurkat cell RNA spiked in.

The chain is built from TRBV4-3 and TRBJ2-3, with TRBD2 as a possible D gene (6 bases). V lost 1 base and J 0 bases, leaving 14 bases between the germline ends. From germline, CDR1 is LGHNA and CDR2 YSLEER. The CDR3 is 17 amino acids. The CDR3: CASSQVWYAGSTDTQYF. DNA for the CDR3: TGCGCCAGCAGCCAAGTTTGGTACGCGGGGAGCACAGATACGCAGTATTTT.

The chain recombines TRBV4-1 with TRBJ2-7, with a tentative D call TRBD1 (5 bases). CDR3 length: 13 residues. Deletions cut 1 base from V and 5 bases from J, with 9 bases between. CDR1 and CDR2 (germline): MGHRA, YSYEKL. The CDR3 DNA reads TGCGCCAGCAGCCAAGGACTGGGGCACGAGCAGTACTTC. Encoded protein: CASSQGLGHEQYF.

The chain combines TRBV4-1 with TRBJ1-2; D not resolved. This CDR3 is 15 amino acids long. V was trimmed by 0 bases and J by 2 bases, leaving 10 bases between them. Germline CDR1 reads MGHRA; CDR2 reads YSYEKL. DNA of the CDR3: TGCGCCAGCAGCCAAGATAGTATCGTCAACTATGGCTACACCTTC. Translating it yields CASSQDSIVNYGYTF.

In its sample, this clonotype was seen many times. This chain connects TRBV9 to TRBJ1-5; D is unclear. Deletions cut 1 base from V and 2 bases from J, with 10 bases between. This CDR3 is 15 amino acids long. Per the germline V gene, CDR1 is SGDLS and CDR2 is YYNGEE. The CDR3 sequence is CASSVSYGGNQPQHF. The CDR3 DNA is TGTGCCAGCAGCGTAAGTTATGGGGGCAATCAGCCCCAGCATTTT.

The sample holds a few counts of this clonotype. The V and J genes are TRBV5-5 and TRBJ2-7; tentatively, D is TRBD2 (5 bases). V lost 1 base and J 1 base, leaving 15 bases between the germline ends. Germline V gene lookup returns CDR1 SGHKS and CDR2 YYEKEE (reference sequence). The CDR3 runs 16 residues. CDR3 nucleotide sequence: TGTGCCAGCAGCTTGTATCAAGCGGATGATTCCTACGAGCAGTACTTC. Amino acid sequence: CASSLYQADDSYEQYF.

Concerning this clonotype itself: One end of the junction varies from germline; a read error may be responsible. This chain joins TRBV7-2 and TRBJ2-7, with TRBD1 as a possible D gene (6 bases). Looked up from germline, CDR1 is SGHTA and CDR2 is FQGNSA. CDR3 length: 14 amino acids. In DNA form, the CDR3 reads TGTGTCAGCAGCCCCATCGGCAGGGGTTACGAGCAGTACTTC. Residues: CVSSPIGRGYEQYF.

This clonotype was seen ten or more times. V and J are TRBV13 and TRBJ1-1; D is unclear. The V gene's germline CDR1 is PRHDT and CDR2 FYEKMQ (reference sequence). This CDR3 spans 14 amino acids. Trimming cost V 0 bases and J 0 bases, with 5 bases left between them. CDR3 nucleotide sequence: TGTGCCAGCAGCTTAGGGCGCCTGAACACTGAAGCTTTCTTT. It encodes CASSLGRLNTEAFF. The complete variable domain, with remaining parts taken from reference TRBV13 and TRBJ1-1, reads AAGVIQSPRHLIKEKRETATLKCYPIPRHDTVYWYQQGPGQDPQFLISFYEKMQSDKGSIPDRFSAQQFSDYHSELNMSSLELGDSALYFCASSLGRLNTEAFFGQGTRLTVV.

There are a few counts of this clonotype. The CDR3 DNA follows: TGCAGTGCTAGAGCCATTACTAGCGGGAGGGGATGGGAGACCCAGTACTTC. It encodes CSARAITSGRGWETQYF. This sequence joins TRBV20-1 and TRBJ2-5; 13 bases align to TRBD2. The CDR3 length is 17 residues. The germline V gene encodes CDR1 DFQATT and CDR2 SNEGSKA (reference sequence). V was pared by 1 base and J by 5 bases, with 10 bases of the junction left unmatched.